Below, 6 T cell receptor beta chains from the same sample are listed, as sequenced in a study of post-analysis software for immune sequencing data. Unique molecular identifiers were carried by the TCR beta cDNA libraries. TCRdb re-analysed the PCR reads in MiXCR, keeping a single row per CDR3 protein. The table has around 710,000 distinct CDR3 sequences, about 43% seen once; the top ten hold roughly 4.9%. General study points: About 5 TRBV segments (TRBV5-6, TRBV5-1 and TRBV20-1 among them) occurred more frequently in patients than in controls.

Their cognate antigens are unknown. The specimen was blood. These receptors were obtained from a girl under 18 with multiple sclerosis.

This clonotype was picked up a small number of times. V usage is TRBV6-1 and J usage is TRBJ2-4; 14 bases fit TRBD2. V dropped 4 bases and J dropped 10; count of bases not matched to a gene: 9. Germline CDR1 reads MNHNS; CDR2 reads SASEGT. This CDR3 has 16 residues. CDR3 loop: CASSATSGRVWWIQYF. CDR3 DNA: TGTGCCAGCAGTGCGACTAGCGGGAGGGTCTGGTGGATTCAGTACTTC.

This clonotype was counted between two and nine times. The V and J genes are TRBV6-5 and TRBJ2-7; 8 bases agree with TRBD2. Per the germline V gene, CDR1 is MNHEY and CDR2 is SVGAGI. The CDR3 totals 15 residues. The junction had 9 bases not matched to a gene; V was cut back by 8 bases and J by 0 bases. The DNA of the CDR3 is TGTGCCAGCGGGCAGCGGGAGTTGGGCTCCTACGAGCAGTACTTC. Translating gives CASGQRELGSYEQYF.

In nucleotides, the CDR3 is TGTGCCAGCAGCGGGGGGCGGGGCAGCTCCTACAATGAGCAGTTCTTC. It translates to CASSGGRGSSYNEQFF. This rearrangement joins TRBV5-6 to TRBJ2-1, with D possibly called TRBD1 or TRBD2 (6 bases each). CDR3 length: 16 amino acids. Germline V gives CDR1 SGHDT, CDR2 YYEEEE. The V gene lost 4 bases and the J gene lost 0 bases, with 14 bases spanning the gap.

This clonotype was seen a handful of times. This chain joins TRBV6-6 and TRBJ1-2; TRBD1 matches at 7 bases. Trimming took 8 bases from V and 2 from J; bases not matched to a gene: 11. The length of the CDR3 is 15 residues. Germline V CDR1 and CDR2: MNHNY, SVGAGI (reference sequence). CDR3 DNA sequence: TGTGCCAGCGAACTTTCCGGGACAGACAACTATGGCTACACCTTC. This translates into CASELSGTDNYGYTF.

This CDR3 is CASSFRDRLEKLFF. CDR3 DNA sequence: TGCGCCAGCAGCTTCCGGGACAGACTCGAAAAACTGTTTTTT. The chain uses TRBV5-1 and TRBJ1-4, with 7 bases aligning to TRBD1. Per germline, CDR1 SGHRS and CDR2 YFSETQ. The V gene end was trimmed by 2 bases and the J gene end by 8 bases; junction bases not matched to a gene: 6. This CDR3 region has 14 residues.

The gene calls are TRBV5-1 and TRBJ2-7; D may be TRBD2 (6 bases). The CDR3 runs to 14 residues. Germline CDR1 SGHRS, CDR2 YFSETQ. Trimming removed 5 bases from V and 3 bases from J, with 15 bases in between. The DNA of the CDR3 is TGCGCCAGCAGATCCCGGGACTTCAACTACGAGCAGTACTTC. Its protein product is CASRSRDFNYEQYF.